The 20 T cell receptor beta chains below were found in one sample sequenced in a study of T-cell memory formation after mild COVID-19. TCRdb processed the 5' RACE reads anew with MiXCR; each CDR3 protein has one entry. Of 250,000 to 350,000 distinct CDR3 sequences listed, 15% to 20% are singletons. The sequenced sample consisted of PBMCs or a T cell subset sorted from them (not recorded which). These receptors were obtained from a man aged 18 to 35 who had mild COVID-19 (a few samples of this study predate the infection). Cell type and time point are not known.

The V and J genes are TRBV20-1 and TRBJ1-1, with a tentative D call TRBD1 (5 bases). V dropped 0 bases and J dropped 3 bases, with 17 bases sitting between them. The CDR3 has 16 amino acids. Looked up from germline, CDR1 is DFQATT and CDR2 is SNEGSKA (reference sequence). The CDR3 reads CSARDPTGGGYTEAFF. CDR3 coding DNA: TGCAGTGCTAGAGATCCTACGGGGGGAGGCTACACTGAAGCTTTCTTT.

The chain has TRBV6-6 and TRBJ2-1; the D gene is possibly TRBD2 (6 bases). The germline V and J ends were trimmed by 2 bases and 4 bases, with 6 bases remaining between them. The CDR3 totals 13 residues. Germline V CDR1 and CDR2: MNHNY, SVGAGI (reference sequence). The chain's CDR3 is CASSYGGYNEQFF. For the CDR3, the DNA is TGTGCCAGCAGTTACGGGGGGTACAATGAGCAGTTCTTC.

This clonotype occurred many times. J is TRBJ2-7 and V is TRBV12-3 or TRBV12-4; TRBD1 is a possible D gene (5 bases). This CDR3 is 14 amino acids long. V gave up 3 bases and J gave up 6 bases, with 15 bases separating them. The CDR3 region is CASSLVGNTGEQYF. As DNA, the CDR3 is TGTGCCAGCAGTTTGGTAGGGAATACAGGCGAGCAGTACTTC.

This clonotype was seen ten or more times. The chain combines TRBV12-3 or TRBV12-4 with TRBJ2-1; D remains unclear. Deletions cut 2 bases from V and 4 bases from J, with 0 bases between. This CDR3 region has 11 residues. The CDR3 here is CASSLYNEQFF. CDR3 nucleotides: TGTGCCAGCAGTTTATACAATGAGCAGTTCTTC.

The gene calls are TRBV4-2 and TRBJ2-3; TRBD2 matches at 10 bases. There are 20 residues in the CDR3. V shed 0 bases, J shed 0 bases, and the junction held 12 bases outside the gene matches. Germline lookup yields CDR1 LGHNA and CDR2 YNFKEQ. CDR3 region: CASSQDIFVSGGASTDTQYF. CDR3 nucleotide sequence: TGTGCCAGCAGCCAAGATATCTTTGTGAGCGGGGGGGCTAGCACAGATACGCAGTATTTT.

The chain joins TRBV10-3 to TRBJ2-3; D is ambiguous. CDR1 and CDR2 from the germline V gene are ENHRY and SYGVKD. This CDR3 is built from 15 residues. The germline V and J ends were trimmed by 2 bases and 4 bases, with 13 bases remaining between them. CDR3 in amino acids: CAISERANQADTQYF. CDR3 nucleotides: TGTGCCATCAGTGAGAGGGCGAACCAGGCAGATACGCAGTATTTT.

In its sample, this clonotype was seen many times. The V call is TRBV5-6, the J call TRBJ2-1; maybe TRBD2 (6 bases). The V gene lost 0 bases and the J gene lost 1 base, with 11 bases spanning the gap. CDR1 SGHDT and CDR2 YYEEEE come from the germline V gene. The length of the CDR3 is 16 residues. CDR3 residues: CASSLVVAASYNEQFF. The CDR3 bases are TGTGCCAGCAGCTTGGTAGTAGCGGCTTCCTACAATGAGCAGTTCTTC. The full variable domain, in which reference TRBV5-6 and TRBJ2-1 provide the parts outside the CDR3, is DAGVTQSPTHLIKTRGQQVTLRCSPKSGHDTVSWYQQALGQGPQFIFQYYEEEERQRGNFPDRFSGHQFPNYSSELNVNALLLGDSALYLCASSLVVAASYNEQFFGPGTRLTVL.

This clonotype showed up many times. This chain joins TRBV19 and TRBJ1-1, with 8 bases identical to TRBD1. Germline-derived CDR1 and CDR2 are LNHDA and SQIVND (reference sequence). The CDR3 runs to 13 residues. V was clipped by 5 bases and J by 3 bases; unmatched bases: 2. The CDR3 nucleotides read TGTGCCAGTAGTCCGGACAGGGACACTGAAGCTTTCTTT. Amino acids: CASSPDRDTEAFF. The entire variable domain, with the rest obtained from reference TRBV19 and TRBJ1-1, is as follows: DGGITQSPKYLFRKEGQNVTLSCEQNLNHDAMYWYRQDPGQGLRLIYYSQIVNDFQKGDIAEGYSVSREKKESFPLTVTSAQKNPTAFYLCASSPDRDTEAFFGQGTRLTVV.

The table lists this clonotype with a few counts. CDR3 sequence reads: CASSLIFRTEHTNYNYGYTF. The CDR3, as DNA: TGTGCCAGCAGCTTAATATTCAGGACAGAACATACCAACTACAACTATGGCTACACCTTC. The V gene is TRBV7-6, the J gene TRBJ1-2, with D possibly being TRBD1 (6 bases). The CDR3 is 20 amino acids. V was clipped by 2 bases and J by 2 bases, with 27 bases between them. Germline-derived CDR1 and CDR2 are SGHVS and FNYEAQ.

This chain connects TRBV4-3 to TRBJ2-7; either TRBD1 or TRBD2 may supply D (5 bases each). Germline loops: CDR1 LGHNA, CDR2 YSLEER. Deletions cut 0 bases from V and 4 bases from J, with 10 bases between. The CDR3 loop spans 14 amino acids. The DNA of the CDR3 is TGCGCCAGCAGCCAAGATAGCGACAGATACGAGCAGTACTTC. Encoded protein: CASSQDSDRYEQYF.

J is TRBJ1-1 and V is TRBV4-1, with TRBD1 as a possible D gene (5 bases). Trimming cost V 1 base and J 5 bases, with 14 bases left between them. Germline CDR1 is MGHRA and CDR2 is YSYEKL. This CDR3 has 15 residues. DNA of the CDR3: TGCGCCAGCAGCCAAGTCGGCAGGGAGGGAACTGAAGCTTTCTTT. Translating it yields CASSQVGREGTEAFF.

This clonotype was observed a few times. CDR3 coding DNA: TGTGCCAGCAGCGCCTGGACAGTCCGTTACGAGCAGTACGTC. Its protein product is CASSAWTVRYEQYV. The chain has TRBV2 and TRBJ2-7; perhaps TRBD1 as D (6 bases). Germline CDR1 reads SNHLY; CDR2 reads FYNNEI. This CDR3 is 14 amino acids long. Trimming removed 6 bases from V and 4 bases from J, with 16 bases in between.

The chain uses TRBV28 and TRBJ2-1; the match to TRBD1 covers 7 bases. Looked up from germline, CDR1 is MDHEN and CDR2 is SYDVKM. CDR3 length: 17 residues. V was clipped by 6 bases and J by 2 bases; unmatched bases: 13. In DNA, the CDR3 is TGTGCCAGCAGCGGCAGACAGGGCAAAGGCCCCTACAATGAGCAGTTCTTC. This sequence encodes CASSGRQGKGPYNEQFF.

J is TRBJ1-6 and V is TRBV5-1, with D perhaps TRBD1 (5 bases). CDR1 is SGHRS, CDR2 YFSETQ, per germline. The ends were cut back, 4 bases at V and 9 bases at J, with 11 bases in the middle. This CDR3 has 13 amino acids. The CDR3 nucleotides read TGCGCCAGCAGCGTAGACAGAGGTTCACCCCTCCACTTT. This gives the protein CASSVDRGSPLHF.

This clonotype has more than one count but fewer than ten. V usage is TRBV7-3 and J usage is TRBJ2-6; D not resolved. Looked up from germline, CDR1 is SGHTA and CDR2 is FQGTGA. V lost 4 bases, J lost 1 base, and 8 bases lay in between. The CDR3 contains 15 residues. CDR3 nucleotides: TGTGCCAGCAGCTCCCAGGCTTCTGGGGCCAACGTCCTGACTTTC. Its protein is CASSSQASGANVLTF.

The V gene is TRBV20-1, the J gene TRBJ1-1, with TRBD1 matching over 8 bases. Germline V lookup: CDR1 DFQATT, CDR2 SNEGSKA (reference sequence). The CDR3 runs 15 residues. V shed 0 bases, J shed 1 base, and the junction held 4 bases outside the gene matches. The CDR3: CSARDKGQANTEAFF. The CDR3 DNA reads TGCAGTGCTAGAGATAAGGGACAGGCGAACACTGAAGCTTTCTTT.

The J gene is TRBJ2-3, the V gene TRBV4-2, with 8 bases fitting TRBD2. This CDR3 comprises 16 residues. Losses at the gene ends were 6 bases for V and 4 bases for J; bases not matched to a gene: 12. Germline V gives CDR1 LGHNA, CDR2 YNFKEQ. The CDR3 sequence is CASRQSGGILADTQYF. The CDR3, as DNA: TGTGCCAGCAGGCAATCGGGGGGGATTCTGGCAGATACGCAGTATTTT.

This chain links TRBV5-1 with TRBJ2-5, with 8 bases identical to TRBD1. The CDR3 has 15 residues. The junction had 9 bases not matched to a gene; V was cut back by 4 bases and J by 4 bases. Germline loops: CDR1 SGHRS, CDR2 YFSETQ. Here the CDR3 DNA reads TGCGCCAGCAGCATTGGGACAGGAGTTAGAGAGACCCAGTACTTC. It yields the protein CASSIGTGVRETQYF.

Points on this clonotype: Given a much more abundant clone one base away, this may be a read error. The rearrangement uses TRBV3-1 and TRBJ2-7; D is undetermined. Germline CDR1 LGHDT, CDR2 YNNKEL (reference sequence). The CDR3 contains 14 residues. V was trimmed by 5 bases and J by 5 bases, leaving 16 bases between them. The CDR3 loop is CASSTQVSSHEQYV. The CDR3 bases are TGTGCCAGCAGCACTCAGGTTAGCTCTCACGAGCAGTACGTC.

The J gene is TRBJ2-7, the V gene TRBV7-2, with TRBD1 matching 7 bases. Unmatched junction bases numbered 3, after V lost 1 base and J lost 6 bases. From germline, CDR1 is SGHTA and CDR2 FQGNSA. The CDR3 has 13 amino acids. The CDR3 region is CASSLGQGREQYV. The CDR3 DNA reads as TGTGCCAGCAGCTTAGGACAGGGTCGCGAGCAGTACGTC.